The 10 T cell receptor beta chains in this list originate from one sample, sequenced in a study of T cell repertoires in cytomegalovirus infection. Using its own MiXCR run on the reads, TCRdb lists one record per CDR3 protein. Here the sample spans roughly 500,000 distinct CDR3 sequences, roughly a third being singletons. These receptors' targets are unknown. The sequencing here drew on cultured PBMCs, taken from culture after CMV antigen stimulation. Receptors were obtained from a human donor in good health (CMV status not recorded). Some clones in this sample may be carry-over from other donors' samples.

V and J are TRBV6-5 and TRBJ2-1, with TRBD2 matching over 11 bases. CDR1 is MNHEY and CDR2 is SVGAGI in the germline V gene. With V trimmed by 5 bases and J by 6 bases, 9 bases remained unmatched. CDR3 size: 16 residues. CDR3 in DNA: TGTGCCAGCAGTCCCACTAGCGGGGGCTATCTCAATGAGCAGTTCTTC. This gives the protein CASSPTSGGYLNEQFF.

The V call is TRBV28, the J call TRBJ2-1; perhaps D is TRBD1 or TRBD2 (6 bases each). The CDR3 has 13 residues. Trimming took off 6 bases at V and 5 bases at J, with 11 bases between the two ends. Germline V gene lookup returns CDR1 MDHEN and CDR2 SYDVKM. The DNA for the CDR3 is TGTGCCAGCAGGGGGGGCTGGGACAATGAGCAGTTCTTC. This sequence encodes CASRGGWDNEQFF.

This clonotype was found a few times. The J gene is TRBJ2-1, the V gene TRBV10-3; 10 bases map to TRBD2. The CDR3 is 21 residues long. Germline-derived CDR1 and CDR2 are ENHRY and SYGVKD. The J segment lost 6 bases and the V segment lost 0 bases, leaving 20 bases of the junction unmatched. The CDR3 sequence is CAISESTGTSGTLRATNEQFF. The CDR3 DNA is TGTGCCATCAGTGAGTCGACGGGAACTAGCGGGACCCTCAGGGCTACCAATGAGCAGTTCTTC.

The V gene is TRBV20-1, the J gene TRBJ2-1, with D hard to call. The CDR3 is 14 residues long. V dropped 0 bases and J dropped 7 bases, with 13 bases sitting between them. Germline loops: CDR1 DFQATT, CDR2 SNEGSKA (reference sequence). The CDR3 DNA sequence: TGCAGTGCTAGAGACGTCGACGTGATGAATGAGCAGTTCTTC. It codes for CSARDVDVMNEQFF.

The gene calls are TRBV20-1 and TRBJ2-6, with 7 bases matching TRBD2. CDR1 is DFQATT and CDR2 is SNEGSKA in the germline V gene (reference sequence). The J segment lost 0 bases and the V segment lost 4 bases, leaving 3 bases of the junction unmatched. This CDR3 has 15 residues. The CDR3 DNA is TGCAGTGCTACGAGCGGGGACTCTGGGGCCAACGTCCTGACTTTC. Encoded protein: CSATSGDSGANVLTF.

This clonotype was seen more than once but under ten times. V gene TRBV7-9 combines with J gene TRBJ2-1; D remains unclear. CDR3 length: 12 amino acids. The V end was cut by 6 bases, the J end by 5 bases, with 8 bases between. Germline CDR1 SEHNR, CDR2 FQNEAQ (reference sequence). CDR3 coding DNA: TGTGCCAGCAGATCCCGGGACAATGAGCAGTTCTTC. Translated, it gives CASRSRDNEQFF.

This chain uses TRBV2 with TRBJ1-1; D may be TRBD1 (5 bases). Germline CDR1 reads SNHLY; CDR2 reads FYNNEI. This CDR3 spans 14 amino acids. V gave up 6 bases and J gave up 6 bases, with 17 bases separating them. CDR3 loop: CASRGVVGLAEAFF. The CDR3 DNA is TGTGCCAGCAGAGGGGTCGTCGGGTTGGCTGAAGCTTTCTTT.

The rearrangement joins TRBV7-7 to TRBJ2-1; 8 nucleotides agree with TRBD2. Per germline, CDR1 SSHAT and CDR2 FNYEAQ (reference sequence). Unmatched junction bases numbered 11, after V lost 5 bases and J lost 8 bases. The CDR3 length is 15 residues. CDR3 DNA: TGTGCCAGCAGCCCGAAGCGGGAGAGAGGCGATGAGCAGTTCTTC. It yields the protein CASSPKRERGDEQFF.

This rearrangement joins TRBV19 to TRBJ2-1; 8 nucleotides match TRBD1. The CDR3 contains 12 residues. Germline V gene data show CDR1 as LNHDA and CDR2 as SQIVND (reference sequence). Germline trimming cut 8 bases from V and 7 bases from J; bases unmatched to any gene: 4. CDR3 nucleotide sequence: TGTGCCAGTTCCAGGACAGGGAATGAGCAGTTCTTC. Its translation: CASSRTGNEQFF. The complete variable domain, with remaining parts taken from reference TRBV19 and TRBJ2-1, reads DGGITQSPKYLFRKEGQNVTLSCEQNLNHDAMYWYRQDPGQGLRLIYYSQIVNDFQKGDIAEGYSVSREKKESFPLTVTSAQKNPTAFYLCASSRTGNEQFFGPGTRLTVL.

The table lists this clonotype with a few counts. The rearrangement joins TRBV7-8 to TRBJ1-5; unclear D gene. Trimming removed 6 bases at V and 3 bases at J, with 12 bases between. Looked up from germline, CDR1 is SGHVS and CDR2 is FQNEAQ. The CDR3 totals 14 residues. In DNA, the CDR3 is TGTGCCAGCAGTCTAGTGGGGTACAATCAGCCCCAGCATTTT. It yields the protein CASSLVGYNQPQHF.